A selection of T cell receptor beta chains follows, all from one sample in a study of regulatory T cells in long-lasting Graves disease. A single record per CDR3 protein comes from TCRdb applying MiXCR to the multiplex PCR reads. The sample shows about 360,000 distinct CDR3 sequences, under 20% of them seen only once. These data also formed part of another study, on T cells in Graves' hyperthyroidism and ophthalmopathy.

Here the sequenced sample was peripheral blood mononuclear cells (PBMCs), taken at new diagnosis, from a patient treated with antithyroid drugs. The receptors stem from a woman aged 18-29 years with Graves disease. Both conserved end residues are part of each CDR3. D genes are given only for firm matches. Expanded clones are given a class, and other clones once, few, many or no size at all.

clone_size: many; d_call: -; v_call: TRBV18; j_call: TRBJ1-5; cdr3_aa: CASSRGSGQPQHF; cdr3_nt: TGTGCCAGCTCACGGGGGTCTGGTCAGCCCCAGCATTTT
clone_size: many; d_call: -; v_call: TRBV5-1; j_call: TRBJ1-1; cdr3_aa: CASSLSTLRTEAFF; cdr3_nt: TGTGCCAGCAGCCTGTCGACCCTTCGTACTGAAGCTTTCTTT
clone_size: few; d_call: -; v_call: TRBV6-2/TRBV6-3; j_call: TRBJ2-7; cdr3_aa: CASVLRIGYEQYF; cdr3_nt: TGTGCCAGCGTTTTGAGAATAGGCTACGAGCAGTACTTC
clone_size: many; d_call: TRBD2; v_call: TRBV11-2; j_call: TRBJ2-5; cdr3_aa: CASSLTSGRGETQYF; cdr3_nt: TGTGCCAGCAGCTTGACTAGCGGGAGGGGGGAGACCCAGTACTTC
clone_size: -; d_call: -; v_call: TRBV15; j_call: TRBJ1-5; cdr3_aa: CATSRDRTNQPQHF; cdr3_nt: TGTGCCACCAGCAGAGACCGAACCAATCAGCCCCAGCATTTT
clone_size: -; d_call: -; v_call: TRBV28; j_call: TRBJ2-1; cdr3_aa: CASSPQRGVYNEQFF; cdr3_nt: TGTGCCAGCAGTCCGCAAAGAGGGGTTTACAATGAGCAGTTCTTC
clone_size: many; d_call: -; v_call: TRBV13; j_call: TRBJ2-1; cdr3_aa: CASREGGRFGNEQFF; cdr3_nt: TGTGCCAGCAGAGAAGGGGGTAGGTTTGGGAATGAGCAGTTCTTC
clone_size: -; d_call: -; v_call: TRBV7-9; j_call: TRBJ2-1; cdr3_aa: CASSALTTNSYNEQFF; cdr3_nt: TGTGCCAGCAGCGCCTTGACCACGAACTCCTACAATGAGCAGTTCTTC
clone_size: -; d_call: -; v_call: TRBV25-1; j_call: TRBJ2-3; cdr3_aa: CASSEWTATDTQYF; cdr3_nt: TGTGCCAGCAGTGAATGGACAGCCACAGATACGCAGTATTTT
clone_size: many; d_call: -; v_call: TRBV30; j_call: TRBJ1-2; cdr3_aa: CAWEAGFFDYGYTF; cdr3_nt: TGTGCCTGGGAAGCAGGGTTTTTTGACTATGGCTACACCTTC
clone_size: many; d_call: -; v_call: TRBV27; j_call: TRBJ2-7; cdr3_aa: CASSLWRGYEQYF; cdr3_nt: TGTGCCAGCAGTTTATGGCGTGGGTACGAGCAGTACTTC
clone_size: few; d_call: TRBD1; v_call: TRBV29-1; j_call: TRBJ2-2; cdr3_aa: CSVDLRQGAGELFF; cdr3_nt: TGCAGCGTTGATTTGCGACAGGGGGCCGGGGAGCTGTTTTTT
clone_size: many; d_call: -; v_call: TRBV7-3; j_call: TRBJ2-7; cdr3_aa: CASSSVAGYEQYF; cdr3_nt: TGTGCCAGCAGCTCGGTGGCGGGATACGAGCAGTACTTC
clone_size: -; d_call: -; v_call: TRBV19; j_call: TRBJ1-5; cdr3_aa: CASRGPGSNQPQHF; cdr3_nt: TGTGCCAGTAGAGGGCCTGGTAGCAATCAGCCCCAGCATTTT
clone_size: many; d_call: TRBD1; v_call: TRBV5-1; j_call: TRBJ1-1; cdr3_aa: CASSLTGTGTEAFF; cdr3_nt: TGCGCCAGCAGCTTAACCGGGACAGGTACTGAAGCTTTCTTT
clone_size: -; d_call: TRBD2; v_call: TRBV11-2; j_call: TRBJ2-5; cdr3_aa: CASSLVGLAGKETQYF; cdr3_nt: TGTGCCAGCAGCTTAGTGGGACTAGCGGGGAAGGAGACCCAGTACTTC
clone_size: few; d_call: -; v_call: TRBV5-1; j_call: TRBJ1-2; cdr3_aa: CASSQDSRNNYGYTF; cdr3_nt: TGTGCCAGCAGCCAGGACAGCCGCAATAACTATGGCTACACCTTC
clone_size: -; d_call: TRBD1; v_call: TRBV10-1; j_call: TRBJ2-7; cdr3_aa: CASSRDRGSYEQYF; cdr3_nt: TGCGCCAGCAGTCGGGACAGGGGATCCTACGAGCAGTACTTC
clone_size: many; d_call: -; v_call: TRBV20-1; j_call: TRBJ1-2; cdr3_aa: CSAPFGSYGYTF; cdr3_nt: TGCAGTGCTCCTTTTGGCAGCTATGGCTACACCTTC
clone_size: many; d_call: -; v_call: TRBV27; j_call: TRBJ2-1; cdr3_aa: CASSSQPSYNEQFF; cdr3_nt: TGTGCCAGCAGTTCCCAACCCTCCTACAATGAGCAGTTCTTC
clone_size: many; d_call: -; v_call: TRBV9; j_call: TRBJ2-3; cdr3_aa: CASSVGSVRITGDTQYF; cdr3_nt: TGTGCCAGCAGCGTAGGTTCCGTAAGAATCACGGGGGATACGCAGTATTTT
clone_size: many; d_call: TRBD2; v_call: TRBV7-8; j_call: TRBJ2-3; cdr3_aa: CASSPGTSPRDTQYF; cdr3_nt: TGTGCCAGCAGCCCCGGGACTAGCCCTCGGGATACGCAGTATTTT
clone_size: many; d_call: TRBD1; v_call: TRBV5-5; j_call: TRBJ2-4; cdr3_aa: CASSPGTELDF; cdr3_nt: TGTGCCAGCAGCCCCGGGACAGAACTTGACTTC
clone_size: many; d_call: -; v_call: TRBV28; j_call: TRBJ2-7; cdr3_aa: CATTTVGGTAISYEQYF; cdr3_nt: TGTGCCACCACGACCGTCGGCGGGACAGCAATTTCCTACGAGCAGTACTTC
clone_size: many; d_call: -; v_call: TRBV7-9; j_call: TRBJ2-7; cdr3_aa: CASSLSTAYEQYF; cdr3_nt: TGTGCCAGCAGCTTATCTACGGCTTACGAGCAGTACTTC
clone_size: many; d_call: -; v_call: TRBV12-3/TRBV12-4; j_call: TRBJ2-5; cdr3_aa: CASSTTGNTETQYF; cdr3_nt: TGTGCCAGCAGTACAACAGGGAATACGGAGACCCAGTACTTC
clone_size: -; d_call: -; v_call: TRBV28; j_call: TRBJ2-1; cdr3_aa: CASSQSGIPFF; cdr3_nt: TGTGCCAGCAGTCAGAGCGGAATACCGTTCTTC
clone_size: many; d_call: TRBD2; v_call: TRBV2; j_call: TRBJ2-1; cdr3_aa: CASRALAGVYEQFF; cdr3_nt: TGTGCCAGCAGGGCACTAGCGGGAGTTTATGAGCAGTTCTTC
clone_size: -; d_call: -; v_call: TRBV25-1; j_call: TRBJ2-5; cdr3_aa: CYIATLVYQETQYF; cdr3_nt: TGCTATATAGCGACACTTGTTTACCAAGAGACCCAGTACTTC
clone_size: many; d_call: -; v_call: TRBV7-2; j_call: TRBJ2-7; cdr3_aa: CASRKPGLSYEQYF; cdr3_nt: TGTGCCAGCAGAAAACCGGGACTTAGCTACGAGCAGTACTTC
clone_size: many; d_call: TRBD1; v_call: TRBV30; j_call: TRBJ1-6; cdr3_aa: CAWRDRGPYNSPLHF; cdr3_nt: TGTGCCTGGAGAGACAGGGGGCCCTATAATTCACCCCTCCACTTT
clone_size: many; d_call: -; v_call: TRBV11-2; j_call: TRBJ2-5; cdr3_aa: CASSSTATGVGETQYF; cdr3_nt: TGTGCCAGCAGCTCGACGGCCACGGGGGTAGGGGAGACCCAGTACTTC
clone_size: -; d_call: -; v_call: TRBV6-1; j_call: TRBJ2-7; cdr3_aa: CASSDRDVGYEQYF; cdr3_nt: TGTGCCAGCAGTGACCGGGACGTGGGATACGAGCAGTACTTC
clone_size: many; d_call: TRBD2; v_call: TRBV11-3; j_call: TRBJ2-7; cdr3_aa: CASSSGGREGYSYEQYF; cdr3_nt: TGTGCCAGCAGCTCCGGTGGGCGGGAGGGTTACTCCTACGAGCAGTACTTC
clone_size: many; d_call: TRBD2; v_call: TRBV6-4; j_call: TRBJ2-1; cdr3_aa: CASSDSGGGAYNEQFF; cdr3_nt: TGTGCCAGCAGTGACTCGGGCGGGGGGGCCTACAATGAGCAGTTCTTC
clone_size: many; d_call: -; v_call: TRBV10-3; j_call: TRBJ1-2; cdr3_aa: CAISESFGGEGYTF; cdr3_nt: TGTGCCATCAGTGAGTCATTTGGGGGTGAAGGCTACACCTTC
clone_size: -; d_call: -; v_call: TRBV6-2/TRBV6-3; j_call: TRBJ2-2; cdr3_aa: CATGEAGTFITGELFF; cdr3_nt: TGTGCCACCGGAGAGGCCGGGACATTCATCACCGGGGAGCTGTTTTTT
clone_size: -; d_call: -; v_call: TRBV19; j_call: TRBJ1-5; cdr3_aa: CASSGWVRNQPQHF; cdr3_nt: TGTGCCAGTAGTGGGTGGGTACGCAATCAGCCCCAGCATTTT
clone_size: many; d_call: -; v_call: TRBV27; j_call: TRBJ2-1; cdr3_aa: CASSSGDYNEQFF; cdr3_nt: TGTGCCAGCAGTTCCGGTGATTACAATGAGCAGTTCTTC
clone_size: -; d_call: TRBD2; v_call: TRBV12-3/TRBV12-4; j_call: TRBJ2-3; cdr3_aa: CASSRGTSGTDTQYF; cdr3_nt: TGTGCCAGCAGTCGAGGGACTAGCGGGACAGATACGCAGTATTTT
clone_size: many; d_call: -; v_call: TRBV5-1; j_call: TRBJ2-7; cdr3_aa: CASSLFISYEQYF; cdr3_nt: TGCGCCAGCAGCTTGTTCATCTCCTACGAGCAGTACTTC
clone_size: many; d_call: -; v_call: TRBV5-5; j_call: TRBJ1-1; cdr3_aa: CASSPDGAYTEAFF; cdr3_nt: TGTGCCAGCAGCCCGGATGGAGCCTACACTGAAGCTTTCTTT
clone_size: many; d_call: -; v_call: TRBV12-3/TRBV12-4; j_call: TRBJ2-3; cdr3_aa: CASTPSSTGFPDTQYF; cdr3_nt: TGTGCCAGCACCCCCTCCAGCACAGGCTTCCCAGATACGCAGTATTTT
clone_size: -; d_call: TRBD2; v_call: TRBV7-3; j_call: TRBJ2-1; cdr3_aa: CASSLKWGGGNEQFF; cdr3_nt: TGTGCCAGCAGCTTAAAGTGGGGGGGGGGGAATGAGCAGTTCTTC
clone_size: many; d_call: TRBD1; v_call: TRBV12-3/TRBV12-4; j_call: TRBJ2-2; cdr3_aa: CASSLGQGWTGELFF; cdr3_nt: TGTGCCAGCAGTTTAGGACAGGGGTGGACCGGGGAGCTGTTTTTT
clone_size: many; d_call: -; v_call: TRBV10-3; j_call: TRBJ2-7; cdr3_aa: CAIRPVGLAYEQYF; cdr3_nt: TGTGCCATCAGACCGGTGGGACTGGCCTACGAGCAGTACTTC
clone_size: -; d_call: -; v_call: TRBV7-3; j_call: TRBJ2-1; cdr3_aa: CASSPTGSRGNEQFF; cdr3_nt: TGTGCCAGCAGCCCAACCGGGTCAAGAGGGAATGAGCAGTTCTTC
clone_size: -; d_call: -; v_call: TRBV6-2/TRBV6-3; j_call: TRBJ1-5; cdr3_aa: CASSYGTGSNQPQHF; cdr3_nt: TGCGCCAGCAGTTACGGGACCGGCAGCAATCAGCCCCAGCATTTT
clone_size: -; d_call: -; v_call: TRBV15; j_call: TRBJ2-3; cdr3_aa: CATSRVGSTDTQYF; cdr3_nt: TGTGCCACCAGCAGAGTCGGGAGCACAGATACGCAGTATTTT
clone_size: many; d_call: -; v_call: TRBV18; j_call: TRBJ1-1; cdr3_aa: CASSPPAGGRTEAFF; cdr3_nt: TGTGCCAGCTCACCACCGGCCGGGGGCCGTACTGAAGCTTTCTTT
clone_size: many; d_call: TRBD1; v_call: TRBV7-9; j_call: TRBJ1-2; cdr3_aa: CASSSIRDSSNYGYTF; cdr3_nt: TGTGCCAGCAGCTCCATCCGGGACAGCTCTAACTATGGCTACACCTTC
clone_size: few; d_call: -; v_call: TRBV19; j_call: TRBJ2-2; cdr3_aa: CASTENTGELFF; cdr3_nt: TGTGCCAGTACGGAGAACACCGGGGAGCTGTTTTTT
clone_size: many; d_call: TRBD2; v_call: TRBV6-1; j_call: TRBJ2-3; cdr3_aa: CASSTGLAGGDTQYF; cdr3_nt: TGTGCCAGCAGTACCGGACTAGCGGGGGGCGATACGCAGTATTTT
clone_size: many; d_call: -; v_call: TRBV6-5; j_call: TRBJ1-1; cdr3_aa: CASSLMSGAMNTEAFF; cdr3_nt: TGTGCCAGCAGTTTGATGTCAGGGGCTATGAACACTGAAGCTTTCTTT
clone_size: many; d_call: -; v_call: TRBV5-1; j_call: TRBJ2-3; cdr3_aa: CASSLADPSTDTQYF; cdr3_nt: TGCGCCAGCAGCTTGGCGGACCCTTCCACAGATACGCAGTATTTT
clone_size: many; d_call: -; v_call: TRBV6-1; j_call: TRBJ2-1; cdr3_aa: CASSALGVNEQFF; cdr3_nt: TGTGCCAGCAGTGCACTAGGGGTCAATGAGCAGTTCTTC
clone_size: many; d_call: TRBD1; v_call: TRBV7-3; j_call: TRBJ2-1; cdr3_aa: CASSSATGGGAREQFF; cdr3_nt: TGTGCCAGCAGCTCAGCGACAGGGGGCGGAGCGCGTGAGCAGTTCTTC
clone_size: many; d_call: -; v_call: TRBV3-1; j_call: TRBJ1-1; cdr3_aa: CASSSRADLEAFF; cdr3_nt: TGTGCCAGCAGCTCTCGGGCCGATCTTGAAGCTTTCTTT
clone_size: many; d_call: -; v_call: TRBV2; j_call: TRBJ1-1; cdr3_aa: CASSEEGGHFNTEAFF; cdr3_nt: TGTGCCAGCAGTGAGGAGGGCGGACACTTTAACACTGAAGCTTTCTTT
clone_size: few; d_call: -; v_call: TRBV20-1; j_call: TRBJ2-1; cdr3_aa: CSADGGGASSYNEQFF; cdr3_nt: TGCAGTGCGGATGGGGGGGGGGCGAGCTCCTACAATGAGCAGTTCTTC